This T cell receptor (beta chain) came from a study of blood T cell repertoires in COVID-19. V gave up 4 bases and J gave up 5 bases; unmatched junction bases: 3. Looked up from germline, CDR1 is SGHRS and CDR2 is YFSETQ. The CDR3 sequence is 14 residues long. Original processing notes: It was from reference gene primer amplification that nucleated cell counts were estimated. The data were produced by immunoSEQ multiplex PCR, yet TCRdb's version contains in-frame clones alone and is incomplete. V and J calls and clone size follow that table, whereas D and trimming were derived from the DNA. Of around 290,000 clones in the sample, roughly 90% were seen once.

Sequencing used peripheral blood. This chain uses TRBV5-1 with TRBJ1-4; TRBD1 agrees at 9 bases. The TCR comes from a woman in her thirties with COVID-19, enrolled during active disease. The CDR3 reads CASSRTGDNEKLFF. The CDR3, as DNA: TGCGCCAGCAGCCGGACAGGGGACAATGAAAAACTGTTTTTT.